The entry that follows covers one T cell receptor beta chain sequence. Its antigen is not identified. A single base separates this from a much larger clone, so it may be a read error. Because it lacks the conserved phenylalanine or tryptophan at the end, this CDR3 is likely a read error. Per the germline V gene, CDR1 is SQVTM and CDR2 is ANQGSEA. This CDR3 has 12 residues. Trimming pared 3 bases from V and 4 bases from J, leaving 10 bases between. The record originates from a study of T cell repertoires in aging, cancer and after chemotherapy. Findings and limits, study-wide: In each cancer cohort, median generation probability increased across chemotherapy, suggesting thymic output rebounded.

Multiplex touch-down PCR with TRB-A/B primers amplified rearranged V-D-J TRB sequences. TCRdb re-derived calls from the multiplex PCR reads in MiXCR, one entry per CDR3 protein. The repertoire holds some 2,900 distinct CDR3 sequences, with approximately 51% as singletons. The template was genomic DNA from peripheral blood, not RNA. The sample was blood. The V and J genes are TRBV29-1 and TRBJ2-7; D ambiguous. The receptor was isolated from a human donor with a blood cancer. As DNA, the CDR3 is TGCAGCGTTGAGGAGACCGGTTACGAGCAGTACTTA. Protein product: CSVEETGYEQYL.